The 27 T cell receptor beta chains reported below all come from one sample, sequenced in a study of shared T cell receptors in the human thymus. The table came from immunoSEQ multiplex PCR; TCRdb's copy has only in-frame clones and leaves some out. The sample records some 760,000 clones, 70% to 90% being singletons. A further study also used this sample, focusing on human thymus T cells.

The sequencing sample was made of thymocytes. The origin of the receptors is a girl under three years old with a congenital heart defect.

The J gene is TRBJ1-2, the V gene TRBV5-1; D is perhaps TRBD1 (5 bases). CDR3 length: 17 amino acids. The V gene lost 0 bases and the J gene lost 4 bases, with 19 bases spanning the gap. Per germline, CDR1 SGHRS and CDR2 YFSETQ. This CDR3 is CASSLAQNSQDPYGYTF. As DNA, the CDR3 is TGCGCCAGCAGCTTGGCGCAAAATTCACAGGACCCCTATGGCTACACCTTC. Filled out from reference TRBV5-1 and TRBJ1-2, the complete variable domain reads KAGVTQTPRYLIKTRGQQVTLSCSPISGHRSVSWYQQTPGQGLQFLFEYFSETQRNKGNFPGRFSGRQFSNSRSEMNVSTLELGDSALYLCASSLAQNSQDPYGYTFGSGTRLTVV.

The rearrangement links TRBV28 to TRBJ1-1, with D tentatively TRBD1 (6 bases). CDR1 and CDR2 from the germline V gene are MDHEN and SYDVKM. The CDR3 loop spans 13 amino acids. Trimming left V 6 bases short and J 7 bases short, with 15 bases between. CDR3 amino acids: CASSATGKGEAFF. CDR3 coding DNA: TGTGCCAGCAGCGCCACAGGGAAAGGTGAAGCTTTCTTT.

This clone was found once. An end of the junction differs from the germline gene, which may be a read error. The sample contains more than one DNA sequence encoding this CDR3. The V gene is TRBV4-3, the J gene TRBJ1-6, with D possibly being TRBD1 (5 bases). From germline, CDR1 is LGHNA and CDR2 YSLEER. CDR3 length: 20 residues. This CDR3 is CASSHDQEGPGGAYNSPLHF. The CDR3 DNA reads as TGCGCCAGCAGCCATGACCAAGAAGGGCCGGGGGGTGCCTATAATTCCCCCCTCCACTTT.

The chain employs TRBV28 and TRBJ1-6, with D perhaps matching TRBD1 (5 bases). CDR3 size: 14 residues. Germline CDR1 reads MDHEN; CDR2 reads SYDVKM. Trimming stripped 5 bases from V and 7 bases from J, with 12 bases between. CDR3 sequence reads: CASSPHQGNSPLHF. CDR3 DNA sequence: TGTGCCAGCAGTCCCCACCAGGGAAATTCACCCCTCCACTTT.

The chain links TRBV4-1 to TRBJ1-5; TRBD1 might be the D (5 bases). The CDR3 totals 14 residues. V shed 2 bases and J shed 4 bases, with 9 bases lying between them. Germline values: CDR1 MGHRA, CDR2 YSYEKL. The CDR3, as DNA: TGCGCCAGCAGCCAACGACAGAAGAATCAGCCCCAGCATTTT. Protein: CASSQRQKNQPQHF.

V is TRBV6-1 and J is TRBJ1-5, with TRBD1 matching over 8 bases. There are 16 residues in the CDR3. The J segment lost 7 bases and the V segment lost 0 bases, leaving 8 bases of the junction unmatched. The V gene's germline CDR1 is MNHNS and CDR2 SASEGT. The CDR3 sequence: CASSEAVRGLLQPQHF. CDR3 DNA: TGTGCCAGCAGTGAAGCGGTCAGGGGGCTGCTGCAGCCCCAGCATTTT.

CDR3 protein: CASSPGLKFNEQFF. Written as DNA, the CDR3 is TGTGCCAGCAGCCCGGGACTGAAATTCAATGAGCAGTTCTTC. The chain joins TRBV7-6 to TRBJ2-1, with D possibly matching TRBD2 (6 bases). This CDR3 is 14 amino acids long. Germline CDR1 SGHVS, CDR2 FNYEAQ. Trimming cost V 5 bases and J 6 bases, with 14 bases left between them.

The chain recombines TRBV2 with TRBJ1-2; 7 nucleotides align to TRBD1. The V segment lost 2 bases and the J segment 3 bases; nucleotides outside the gene matches: 6. Germline-derived CDR1 and CDR2 are SNHLY and FYNNEI. There are 15 residues in the CDR3. In nucleotides, the CDR3 is TGTGCCAGCAGTGAAACCAGAACAGGGGACTATGGCTACACCTTC. Amino acid sequence: CASSETRTGDYGYTF.

This clone was observed once. This chain connects TRBV4-2 to TRBJ2-2; D is ambiguous. The CDR3 consists of 18 residues. The V gene lost 1 base and the J gene lost 3 bases, with 18 bases spanning the gap. Germline CDR1 is LGHNA and CDR2 is YNFKEQ. CDR3: CASSQGNFHPPDTGELFF. The CDR3 region has the DNA TGTGCCAGCAGCCAAGGAAACTTCCATCCTCCGGACACCGGGGAGCTGTTTTTT.

This clone was seen just once. The chain joins TRBV30 to TRBJ2-3, with 9 bases that match TRBD1. Germline loops: CDR1 GTSNPN, CDR2 SVGIG (reference sequence). The CDR3 is 18 amino acids. Trimming removed 5 bases from V and 1 base from J; junction bases left unmatched: 16. The CDR3 DNA reads TGTGCCTGGGAAATACGGACAGGGGTGAGATTGGGCACAGATACGCAGTATTTT. Translating it yields CAWEIRTGVRLGTDTQYF.

The chain is built from TRBV27 and TRBJ2-3, with TRBD2 matching 11 bases. Unmatched junction bases numbered 13, after V lost 6 bases and J lost 2 bases. Germline assignment: CDR1 MNHEY and CDR2 SMNVEV (reference sequence). The CDR3 has 18 amino acids. The CDR3 coding sequence is TGTGCCAGCAGCTCCGGGACTAGCGGATCTAATCTCACAGATACGCAGTATTTT. Encoded protein: CASSSGTSGSNLTDTQYF.

This chain links TRBV10-3 with TRBJ2-1; TRBD2 agrees at 9 bases. The germline V gene encodes CDR1 ENHRY and CDR2 SYGVKD. Trimming removed 4 bases from V and 9 bases from J; junction bases left unmatched: 10. The CDR3 sequence is 15 residues long. CDR3 region: CAISVASHSGGEQFF. In nucleotides, the CDR3 is TGTGCCATCAGTGTCGCGTCCCATAGCGGGGGTGAGCAGTTCTTC.

CDR3 sequence (DNA): TGTGCCAGCAGCCCCATAGCGGGACAAGCTTCCTACGAGCAGTACTTC. This translates into CASSPIAGQASYEQYF. The V call is TRBV27, the J call TRBJ2-7; 8 nucleotides line up with TRBD2. Looked up from germline, CDR1 is MNHEY and CDR2 is SMNVEV (reference sequence). After removal of 6 bases from V and 1 base from J, the junction contained 11 bases not matched to a gene. This CDR3 is built from 16 residues.

The V and J genes are TRBV27 and TRBJ2-2; TRBD2 matches 14 bases. The V and J ends lost 6 bases and 6 bases, in that order; junction bases with no gene match: 21. Germline loops: CDR1 MNHEY, CDR2 SMNVEV (reference sequence). There are 21 residues in the CDR3. The CDR3 spells CASRQIPGLAGVLRIAGELFF. CDR3 nucleotide sequence: TGTGCCAGCAGACAGATTCCGGGACTAGCGGGGGTTTTGAGAATCGCCGGGGAGCTGTTTTTT.

This rearrangement joins TRBV19 to TRBJ2-1; 9 nucleotides match TRBD2. The germline V gene has CDR1 LNHDA and CDR2 SQIVND (reference sequence). The CDR3 loop spans 15 amino acids. J was trimmed by 4 bases and V by 4 bases; bases with no gene match: 5. CDR3 loop: CASSSGGAWYNEQFF. The CDR3 bases are TGTGCCAGTAGTAGCGGGGGGGCCTGGTACAATGAGCAGTTCTTC. The entire variable domain, with the rest obtained from reference TRBV19 and TRBJ2-1, is as follows: DGGITQSPKYLFRKEGQNVTLSCEQNLNHDAMYWYRQDPGQGLRLIYYSQIVNDFQKGDIAEGYSVSREKKESFPLTVTSAQKNPTAFYLCASSSGGAWYNEQFFGPGTRLTVL.

V usage is TRBV27 and J usage is TRBJ2-1; 9 bases map to TRBD1. CDR1 is MNHEY and CDR2 is SMNVEV in the germline V gene (reference sequence). This CDR3 has 18 residues. V lost 2 bases and J lost 6; bases outside the gene matches: 14. The DNA of the CDR3 is TGTGCCAGCAGTTTACCCACTATGGACAGGGGAGGGCTCAATGAGCAGTTCTTC. Residues: CASSLPTMDRGGLNEQFF.

This clone occurred once. CDR3 in amino acids: CASRADRLNTEAFF. CDR3 DNA: TGTGCCAGCAGGGCTGACAGATTGAACACTGAAGCTTTCTTT. V usage is TRBV6-1 and J usage is TRBJ1-1; D may be TRBD1 (5 bases). The CDR3 has 14 amino acids. The germline gives CDR1 MNHNS, CDR2 SASEGT. The V end lost 6 bases, the J end lost 0 bases, and 11 bases lay between the germline ends.

The genes are TRBV6-5 and TRBJ2-7, with D possibly TRBD2 on 5 matching bases. Trimming cost V 6 bases and J 0 bases, with 15 bases left between them. Germline CDR1 and CDR2: MNHEY and SVGAGI. CDR3 length: 15 amino acids. CDR3 DNA sequence: TGTGCCAGCAGAAAACCCGGGATCCTCTCCTACGAGCAGTACTTC. This encodes CASRKPGILSYEQYF.

J is TRBJ1-1 and V is TRBV14; 7 bases map to TRBD1. The CDR3 runs 18 residues. The V segment lost 0 bases and the J segment 8 bases; nucleotides outside the gene matches: 18. In germline, CDR1 is SGHDN, CDR2 FVKESK. The CDR3 here is CASSQERFLQGRGMEAFF. CDR3 sequence (DNA): TGTGCCAGCAGCCAAGAAAGATTTCTACAGGGGCGAGGGATGGAAGCTTTCTTT.

In regard to this clone: At one of its ends the junction is not consistent with the germline gene, which may arise from a read error. This chain uses TRBV6-1 with TRBJ1-2; D remains unclear. CDR1 is MNHNS and CDR2 is SASEGT in the germline V gene. The length of the CDR3 is 11 residues. The CDR3 protein is CASMVNERVHF. CDR3 DNA: TGTGCCAGCATGGTAAACGAGAGGGTCCACTTC.

This chain connects TRBV5-1 to TRBJ1-4; D unresolved. V lost 2 bases, J lost 0 bases, and 5 bases lay in between. The germline gives CDR1 SGHRS, CDR2 YFSETQ. The CDR3 loop spans 14 amino acids. This chain's CDR3 is CASSLRATNEKLFF. CDR3 DNA: TGCGCCAGCAGCTTACGAGCAACTAATGAAAAACTGTTTTTT.

This chain links TRBV5-6 with TRBJ1-5, with 8 bases aligning to TRBD1. The germline V gene has CDR1 SGHDT and CDR2 YYEEEE. The V gene end was trimmed by 3 bases and the J gene end by 1 base; junction bases not matched to a gene: 3. The CDR3 length is 15 residues. CDR3 nucleotides: TGTGCCAGCAGCTCGACAGGGGAGAGCAATCAGCCCCAGCATTTT. Encoded protein: CASSSTGESNQPQHF.

A few counts support this clone. The chain employs TRBV14 and TRBJ2-7; TRBD1 is a possible D gene (6 bases). Trimming removed 2 bases from V and 3 bases from J, with 26 bases in between. The CDR3 runs 19 residues. Germline values: CDR1 SGHDN, CDR2 FVKESK. CDR3 region: CASSQLIRGTPYLSYEQYF. The DNA of the CDR3 is TGTGCCAGCAGCCAATTGATTAGGGGGACCCCATACCTGAGCTACGAGCAGTACTTC.

This rearrangement joins TRBV29-1 to TRBJ1-2, with D possibly matching TRBD1 (6 bases). The germline CDR1 and CDR2 sequences are SQVTM and ANQGSEA. The V and J ends lost 0 bases and 8 bases respectively, with 10 bases between them. The CDR3 contains 12 residues. The CDR3 reads CSVEDIGGGYTF. CDR3 coding DNA: TGCAGCGTTGAAGATATTGGGGGCGGCTACACCTTC.

The V gene is TRBV5-1, the J gene TRBJ1-2; 7 bases match TRBD1. The CDR3 has 16 amino acids. The J segment lost 4 bases and the V segment lost 0 bases, leaving 9 bases of the junction unmatched. Germline V gene lookup returns CDR1 SGHRS and CDR2 YFSETQ. The CDR3 DNA reads TGCGCCAGCAGCTTGGCCGCTGGACAGGTTTCCTATGGCTACACCTTC. Residues: CASSLAAGQVSYGYTF.

The chain has TRBV7-2 and TRBJ2-1; weak D call: TRBD2 (6 bases). CDR1 is SGHTA, CDR2 FQGNSA, per germline. V was shortened by 1 base and J by 1 base, with 14 bases between the two germline ends. CDR3 length equals 17 residues. The CDR3 here is CASSLVPRRGSYNEQFF. The CDR3 DNA reads as TGTGCCAGCAGCTTAGTCCCACGCCGGGGGTCCTACAATGAGCAGTTCTTC.

The V call is TRBV14, the J call TRBJ2-6; D gene uncertain. Germline values: CDR1 SGHDN, CDR2 FVKESK. Trimming cost V 4 bases and J 0 bases, with 16 bases left between them. The CDR3 consists of 18 residues. CDR3 residues: CASSPPLAYRSGANVLTF. The CDR3 DNA sequence: TGTGCCAGCAGCCCGCCCTTAGCCTACCGCTCTGGGGCCAACGTCCTGACTTTC. Full variable domain (missing parts from reference TRBV14 and TRBJ2-6): EAGVTQFPSHSVIEKGQTVTLRCDPISGHDNLYWYRRVMGKEIKFLLHFVKESKQDESGMPNNRFLAERTGGTYSTLKVQPAELEDSGVYFCASSPPLAYRSGANVLTFGAGSRLTVL.